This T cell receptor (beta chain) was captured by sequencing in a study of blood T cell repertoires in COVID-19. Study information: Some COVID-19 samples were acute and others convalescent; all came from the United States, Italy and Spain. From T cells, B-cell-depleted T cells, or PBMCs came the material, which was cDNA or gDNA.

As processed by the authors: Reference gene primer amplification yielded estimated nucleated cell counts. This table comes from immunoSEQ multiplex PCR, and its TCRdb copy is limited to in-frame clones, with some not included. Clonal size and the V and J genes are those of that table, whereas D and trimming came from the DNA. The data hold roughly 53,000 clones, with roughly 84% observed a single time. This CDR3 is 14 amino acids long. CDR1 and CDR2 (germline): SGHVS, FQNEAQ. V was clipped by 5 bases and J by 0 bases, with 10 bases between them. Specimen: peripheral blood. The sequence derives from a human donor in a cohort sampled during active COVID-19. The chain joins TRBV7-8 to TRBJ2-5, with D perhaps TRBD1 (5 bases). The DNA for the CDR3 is TGTGCCAGCAGCCATCGACAGCACCAAGAGACCCAGTACTTC. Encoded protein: CASSHRQHQETQYF.